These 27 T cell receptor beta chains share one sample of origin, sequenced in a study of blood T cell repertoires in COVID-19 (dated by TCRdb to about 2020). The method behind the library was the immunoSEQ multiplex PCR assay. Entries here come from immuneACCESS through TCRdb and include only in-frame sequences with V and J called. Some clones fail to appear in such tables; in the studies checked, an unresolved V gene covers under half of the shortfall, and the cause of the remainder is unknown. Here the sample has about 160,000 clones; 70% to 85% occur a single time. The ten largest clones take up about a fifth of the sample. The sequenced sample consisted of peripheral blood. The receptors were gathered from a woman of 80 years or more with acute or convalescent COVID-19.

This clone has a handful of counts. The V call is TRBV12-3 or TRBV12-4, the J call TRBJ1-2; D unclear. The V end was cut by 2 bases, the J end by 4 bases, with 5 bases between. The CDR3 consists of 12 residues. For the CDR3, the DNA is TGTGCCAGCAGTTTATTCGGCTATGGCTACACCTTC. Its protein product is CASSLFGYGYTF.

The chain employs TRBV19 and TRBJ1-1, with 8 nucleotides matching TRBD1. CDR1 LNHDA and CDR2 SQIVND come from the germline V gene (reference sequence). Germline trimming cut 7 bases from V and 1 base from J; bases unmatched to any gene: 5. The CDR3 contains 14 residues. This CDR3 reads CASKGQGANTEAFF. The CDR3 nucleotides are TGTGCCAGTAAAGGCCAGGGGGCGAACACTGAAGCTTTCTTT.

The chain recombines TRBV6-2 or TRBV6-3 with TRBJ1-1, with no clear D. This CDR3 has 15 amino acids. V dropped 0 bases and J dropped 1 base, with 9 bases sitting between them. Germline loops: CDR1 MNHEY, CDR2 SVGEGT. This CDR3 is CASSYSPLKNTEAFF. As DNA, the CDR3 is TGTGCCAGCAGTTACTCCCCCTTAAAGAACACTGAAGCTTTCTTT.

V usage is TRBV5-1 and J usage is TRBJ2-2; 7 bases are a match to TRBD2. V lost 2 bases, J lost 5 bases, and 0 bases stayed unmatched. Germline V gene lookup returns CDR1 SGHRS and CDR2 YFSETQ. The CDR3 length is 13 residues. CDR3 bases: TGCGCCAGCAGCTTCGGGGGGACCGGGGAGCTGTTTTTT. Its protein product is CASSFGGTGELFF.

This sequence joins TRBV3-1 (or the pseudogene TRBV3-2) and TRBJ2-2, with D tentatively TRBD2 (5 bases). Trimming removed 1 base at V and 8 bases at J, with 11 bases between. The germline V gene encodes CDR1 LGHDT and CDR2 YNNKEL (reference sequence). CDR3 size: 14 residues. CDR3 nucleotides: TGTGCCAGCAGCCAAGCGGGATGGGGTGGGGAGCTGTTTTTT. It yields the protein CASSQAGWGGELFF.

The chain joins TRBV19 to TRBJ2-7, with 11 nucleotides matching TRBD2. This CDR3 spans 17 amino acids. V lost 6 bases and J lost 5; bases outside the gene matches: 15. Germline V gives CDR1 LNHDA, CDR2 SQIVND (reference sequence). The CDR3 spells CASSPLSTSGSLHEQYF. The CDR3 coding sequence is TGTGCCAGTAGCCCACTAAGCACTAGCGGGAGTCTCCACGAGCAGTACTTC. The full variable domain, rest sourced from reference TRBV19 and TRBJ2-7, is DGGITQSPKYLFRKEGQNVTLSCEQNLNHDAMYWYRQDPGQGLRLIYYSQIVNDFQKGDIAEGYSVSREKKESFPLTVTSAQKNPTAFYLCASSPLSTSGSLHEQYFGPGTRLTVT.

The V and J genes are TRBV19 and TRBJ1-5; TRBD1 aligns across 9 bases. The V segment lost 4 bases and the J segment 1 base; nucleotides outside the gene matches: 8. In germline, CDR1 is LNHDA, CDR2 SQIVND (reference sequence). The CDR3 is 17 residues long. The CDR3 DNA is TGTGCCAGTAGTACCAGACAGGGGGAAGTGAGCAATCAGCCCCAGCATTTT. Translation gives CASSTRQGEVSNQPQHF.

The CDR3 bases are TGTGCCAGCAGCGTAGACAACAAGAGGACCGGGGAGCTGTTTTTT. Its translation: CASSVDNKRTGELFF. The gene calls are TRBV9 and TRBJ2-2; no reliable D call. V was cut by 0 bases and J by 5 bases, with 11 bases left in between. The CDR3 extends over 15 amino acids. From germline, CDR1 is SGDLS and CDR2 YYNGEE.

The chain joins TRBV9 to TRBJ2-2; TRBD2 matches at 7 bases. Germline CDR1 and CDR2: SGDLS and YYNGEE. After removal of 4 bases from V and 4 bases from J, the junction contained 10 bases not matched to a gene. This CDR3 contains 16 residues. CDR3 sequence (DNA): TGTGCCAGCAGCTTGGGACTAATTGGGGCCACCGGGGAGCTGTTTTTT. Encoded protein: CASSLGLIGATGELFF.

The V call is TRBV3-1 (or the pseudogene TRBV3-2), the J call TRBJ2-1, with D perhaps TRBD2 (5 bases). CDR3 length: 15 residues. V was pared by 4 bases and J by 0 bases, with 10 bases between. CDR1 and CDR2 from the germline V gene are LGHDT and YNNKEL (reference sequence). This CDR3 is CASSLASSSYNEQFF. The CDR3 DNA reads TGTGCCAGCAGCCTGGCTAGCAGCTCCTACAATGAGCAGTTCTTC.

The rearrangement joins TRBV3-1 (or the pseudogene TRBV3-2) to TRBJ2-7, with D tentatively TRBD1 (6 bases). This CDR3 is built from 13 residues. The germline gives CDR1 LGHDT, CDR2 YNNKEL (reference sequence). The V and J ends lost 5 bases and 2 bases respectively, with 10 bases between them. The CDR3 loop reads CASSKTGTYEQYF. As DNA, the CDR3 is TGTGCCAGCAGCAAGACAGGAACCTACGAGCAGTACTTC.

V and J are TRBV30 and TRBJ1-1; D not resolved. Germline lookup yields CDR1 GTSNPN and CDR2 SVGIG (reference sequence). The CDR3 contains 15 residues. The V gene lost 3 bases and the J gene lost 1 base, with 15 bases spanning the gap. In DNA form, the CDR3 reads TGTGCCTGGAGGCCCGTCGGGGATCGGAACACTGAAGCTTTCTTT. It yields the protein CAWRPVGDRNTEAFF.

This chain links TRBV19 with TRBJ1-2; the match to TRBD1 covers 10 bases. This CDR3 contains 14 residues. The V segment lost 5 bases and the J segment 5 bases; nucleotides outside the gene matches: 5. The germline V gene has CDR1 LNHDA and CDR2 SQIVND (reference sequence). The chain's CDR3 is CASSPGTGVYGYTF. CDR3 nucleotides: TGTGCCAGTAGTCCAGGGACAGGGGTGTATGGCTACACCTTC.

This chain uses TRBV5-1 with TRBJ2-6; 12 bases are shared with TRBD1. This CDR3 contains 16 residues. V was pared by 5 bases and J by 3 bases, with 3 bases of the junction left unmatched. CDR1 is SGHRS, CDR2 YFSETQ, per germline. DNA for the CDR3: TGCGCCAGCAGGGGGACAGGGGGCTTTGGGGCCAACGTCCTGACTTTC. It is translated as CASRGTGGFGANVLTF.

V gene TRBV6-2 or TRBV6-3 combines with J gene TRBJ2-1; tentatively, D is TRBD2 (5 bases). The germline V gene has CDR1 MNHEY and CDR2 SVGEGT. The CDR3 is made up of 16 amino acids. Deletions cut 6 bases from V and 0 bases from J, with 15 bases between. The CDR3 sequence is CASSAHLGSSYNEQFF. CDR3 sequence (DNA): TGTGCCAGCAGCGCACATCTAGGGAGCTCCTACAATGAGCAGTTCTTC.

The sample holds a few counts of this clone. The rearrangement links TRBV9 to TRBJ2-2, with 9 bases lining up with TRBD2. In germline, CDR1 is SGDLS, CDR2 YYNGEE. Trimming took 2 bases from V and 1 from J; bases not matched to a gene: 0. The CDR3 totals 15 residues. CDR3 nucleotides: TGTGCCAGCAGCGTGACTAGCGGGAACACCGGGGAGCTGTTTTTT. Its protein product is CASSVTSGNTGELFF.

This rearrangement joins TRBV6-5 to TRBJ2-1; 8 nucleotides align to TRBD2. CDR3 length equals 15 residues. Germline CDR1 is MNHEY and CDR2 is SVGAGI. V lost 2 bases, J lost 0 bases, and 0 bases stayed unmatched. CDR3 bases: TGTGCCAGCAGTTACAGCGGGGGCTCCTACAATGAGCAGTTCTTC. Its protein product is CASSYSGGSYNEQFF.

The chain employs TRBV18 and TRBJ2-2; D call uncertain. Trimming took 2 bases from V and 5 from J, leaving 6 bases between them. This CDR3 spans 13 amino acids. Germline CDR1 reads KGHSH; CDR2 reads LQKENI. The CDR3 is CASSPERTGELFF. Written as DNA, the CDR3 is TGTGCCAGCTCACCAGAGAGGACCGGGGAGCTGTTTTTT.

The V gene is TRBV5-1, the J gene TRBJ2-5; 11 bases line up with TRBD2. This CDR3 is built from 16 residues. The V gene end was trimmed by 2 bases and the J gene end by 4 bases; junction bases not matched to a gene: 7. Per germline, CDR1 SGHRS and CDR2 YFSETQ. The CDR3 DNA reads TGCGCCAGCAGCTTCTTAGCGGGAGGGCCGCTAGAGACCCAGTACTTC. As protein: CASSFLAGGPLETQYF.

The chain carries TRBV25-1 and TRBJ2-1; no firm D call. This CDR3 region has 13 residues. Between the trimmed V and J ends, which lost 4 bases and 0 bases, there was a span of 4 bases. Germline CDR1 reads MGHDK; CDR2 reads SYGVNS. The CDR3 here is CASSASSYNEQFF. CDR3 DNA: TGTGCCAGCAGTGCGAGCTCCTACAATGAGCAGTTCTTC.

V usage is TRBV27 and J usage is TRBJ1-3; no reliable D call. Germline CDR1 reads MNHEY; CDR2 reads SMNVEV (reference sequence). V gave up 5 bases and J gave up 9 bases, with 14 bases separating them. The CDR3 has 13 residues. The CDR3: CASSPLPVGTIYF. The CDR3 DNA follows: TGTGCCAGCAGTCCCCTCCCGGTTGGCACCATATATTTT.

The CDR3 sequence: CASSQDKRENNEQFF. The CDR3 DNA sequence: TGTGCCAGCAGCCAAGATAAGCGGGAAAACAATGAGCAGTTCTTC. This chain connects TRBV3-1 (or the pseudogene TRBV3-2) to TRBJ2-1; 7 bases are a match to TRBD2. The CDR3 sequence is 15 residues long. Germline lookup yields CDR1 LGHDT and CDR2 YNNKEL (reference sequence). J gave up 5 bases and V 0 bases, and 4 bases lay outside the gene matches.

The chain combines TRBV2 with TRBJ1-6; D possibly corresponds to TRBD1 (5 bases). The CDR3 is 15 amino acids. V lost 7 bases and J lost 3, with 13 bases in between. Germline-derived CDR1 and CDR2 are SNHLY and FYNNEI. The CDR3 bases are TGTGCCAGCATCGCGGGACGAAGCTATAATTCACCCCTCCACTTT. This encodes CASIAGRSYNSPLHF.

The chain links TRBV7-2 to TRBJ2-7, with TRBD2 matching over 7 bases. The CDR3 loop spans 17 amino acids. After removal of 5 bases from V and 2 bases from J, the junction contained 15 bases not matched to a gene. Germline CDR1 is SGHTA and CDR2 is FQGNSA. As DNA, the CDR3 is TGTGCCAGCAGCCTTCGCCCCCTAGCGGCACCTACCTACGAGCAGTACTTC. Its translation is CASSLRPLAAPTYEQYF.

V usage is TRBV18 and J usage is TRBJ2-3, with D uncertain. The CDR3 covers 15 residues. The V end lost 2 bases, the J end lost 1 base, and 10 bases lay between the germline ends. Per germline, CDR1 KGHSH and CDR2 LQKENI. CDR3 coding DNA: TGTGCCAGCTCACCATGGCAGGTGGGCACAGATACGCAGTATTTT. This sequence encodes CASSPWQVGTDTQYF.

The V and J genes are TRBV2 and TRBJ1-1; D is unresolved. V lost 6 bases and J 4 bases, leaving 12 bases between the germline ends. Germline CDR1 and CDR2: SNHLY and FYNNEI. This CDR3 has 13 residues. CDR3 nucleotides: TGTGCCAGCAGCACTACACGAGGCACTGAAGCTTTCTTT. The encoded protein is CASSTTRGTEAFF.

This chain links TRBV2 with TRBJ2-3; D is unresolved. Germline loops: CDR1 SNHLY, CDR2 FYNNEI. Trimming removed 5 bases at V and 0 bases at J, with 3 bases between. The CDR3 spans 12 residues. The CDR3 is CASSPSTDTQYF. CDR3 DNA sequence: TGTGCCAGCAGTCCTAGCACAGATACGCAGTATTTT.